This T cell receptor (beta chain) was captured in a study of blood T cell repertoires in COVID-19. Study at large: Acute and convalescent COVID-19 specimens originated in the United States, Italy and Spain.

Cohort assignment relied on participant-reported clinical history. Germline V gene data show CDR1 as MNHEY and CDR2 as SVGAGI. The V and J ends lost 5 bases and 3 bases, in that order; junction bases with no gene match: 6. This CDR3 has 14 amino acids. Data came from immunoSEQ multiplex PCR; TCRdb stores just in-frame clones and leaves some out. Of over 120,000 clones listed, around 87% were seen once; the top ten hold approximately 10%. The gene calls are TRBV6-5 and TRBJ1-1; 7 nucleotides line up with TRBD1. This receptor was taken from a man in his sixties who had recovered from COVID-19. The sample was PBMCs or T cells enriched from blood (not recorded which). The CDR3 region is CASSNYRGYTEAFF. In DNA form, the CDR3 reads TGTGCCAGCAGTAATTACAGGGGCTACACTGAAGCTTTCTTT.